This T cell receptor beta chain is drawn from a study of PD-1 blockade in classical Hodgkin lymphoma. Trimming took 0 bases from V and 1 from J; bases not matched to a gene: 5. The CDR3 extends over 17 amino acids. CDR1 is LGHNA and CDR2 is YSLEER in the germline V gene. Indicated time point: cycle 4 day 1 (C4D1), after 5 to 7 weeks of nivolumab. Brentuximab vedotin exposure varied among the patients, all of whom had relapsed after autologous stem cell transplantation. Study results and limitations: Diversity in CD4+ TCRs, unlike that measured in CD8+ TCRs, had risen significantly by C4D1.

Profiled with immunoSEQ multiplex PCR; TCRdb holds only in-frame clones, not every one. The table has over 20,000 clones, about 85% seen once. In regard to this clone: The antigen remains undetermined.

The input for sequencing was peripheral blood mononuclear cells (PBMCs), taken before the fourth cycle of nivolumab. The TCR comes from a human donor with classical Hodgkin lymphoma. V is TRBV4-3 and J is TRBJ2-2, with TRBD2 matching 7 bases. DNA for the CDR3: TGCGCCAGCAGCCAAGATCGGGGCGGGAGGAACACCGGGGAGCTGTTTTTT. Translation: CASSQDRGGRNTGELFF.